Below are 2 T cell receptor beta chains sequenced from a single sample in a study of blood T cell repertoires in COVID-19. The repertoire was sequenced with immunoSEQ multiplex PCR; TCRdb's copy has only in-frame clones and lacks some. The table records roughly 68,000 clones, 80% to 90% of them present only once. The sequenced sample was peripheral blood. The receptor source for this set is a human donor in a cohort sampled during active COVID-19.

This rearrangement joins TRBV28 to TRBJ1-2; 7 nucleotides line up with TRBD1. The length of the CDR3 is 17 residues. V was pared by 7 bases and J by 5 bases, with 19 bases of the junction left unmatched. The germline V gene encodes CDR1 MDHEN and CDR2 SYDVKM. This CDR3 reads CASITRRGPARGYGYTF. In DNA, the CDR3 is TGTGCCAGCATCACGCGGAGGGGGCCGGCGAGGGGATATGGCTACACCTTC.

This chain connects TRBV9 to TRBJ2-1; no firm D call. V was shortened by 2 bases and J by 2 bases, with 11 bases between the two germline ends. The CDR3 is made up of 15 amino acids. From germline, CDR1 is SGDLS and CDR2 YYNGEE. The CDR3 sequence is CASSVSQAPYNEQFF. In DNA form, the CDR3 reads TGTGCCAGCAGCGTCTCGCAGGCTCCCTACAATGAGCAGTTCTTC.